This T cell receptor beta chain originates from a study of identical twins. A universal primer site came from template switching; cDNA carried unique molecular identifiers. TCRdb independently ran MiXCR on the 5' RACE reads; one entry per CDR3 protein. The sample lists approximately 600,000 distinct CDR3 sequences, more than 9% occurring once. General observations from the study: One should note that invariant MAIT and iNKT cells could partly confound zero-insertion analyses. A lower insertion count was a feature of abundant cord blood beta clonotypes, with no such feature in memory repertoires.

V was clipped by 8 bases and J by 4 bases, with 19 bases between them. In germline, CDR1 is LGHDT, CDR2 YNNKEL (reference sequence). This CDR3 comprises 15 residues. On this clonotype: Its antigen is as yet unknown.

The same data also contributed to another study, on yellow fever vaccine responses in identical twins.

The material sequenced was PBMCs. This TCR was sampled from a woman under 30 in good health. This rearrangement joins TRBV3-1 to TRBJ2-3, with D uncertain. CDR3 in DNA: TGTGCCAGCTTAAAGGGCGGCGATGGGTCAGATACGCAGTATTTT. Translated: CASLKGGDGSDTQYF.